This TCR beta chain derives from a study of blood T cells in healthy people across ages. The germline V gene has CDR1 MRHNA and CDR2 SNTAGT. The CDR3 covers 14 residues. V was cut by 5 bases and J by 4 bases, with 11 bases left in between. This clonotype was observed a few times. Its antigen is not known. Using a J-beta primer mix together with a sample-barcoded 5' primer, a second PCR was run for about 7 to 12 cycles. MiXCR, applied by TCRdb to the 5' RACE reads, yields one record per CDR3 protein. Here the sample spans roughly 860,000 distinct CDR3 sequences, about 59% being singletons. Points from the study as a whole: Across the age range, TCR beta diversity per million T cells fell in a roughly linear way.

The chain has TRBV6-4 and TRBJ2-2; D is possibly TRBD1 (5 bases). Source material: blood. The receptor comes from a man aged 25-45 years in good health. CDR3 region: CASSSQGGTGELFF. As DNA, the CDR3 is TGTGCCAGCAGTTCTCAGGGTGGCACCGGGGAGCTGTTTTTT.